Listed below are T cell receptor beta chains from one sample, sequenced in a study of cytomegalovirus exposure and HLA in healthy donors. Profiled with immunoSEQ multiplex PCR; TCRdb holds only in-frame clones, not every one. The sample records around 63,000 clones, 80% to 90% being singletons. The material sequenced was PBMCs. These receptors were collected from a woman aged 25-40 years in good health and CMV-seronegative. CDR3s include the opening cysteine and the closing phenylalanine or tryptophan. A D gene is named only where the DNA matches it firmly. The size of a clone is reported for some rows only, either as once, few or many, or as a class for expanded clones.

D,V,size,J,DNA,CDR3
TRBD2,TRBV18,.,TRBJ2-1,TGTGCCAGCTCACCCGGACTAGCGGGGGGGCGCGACAATGAGCAGTTCTTC,CASSPGLAGGRDNEQFF
TRBD1,TRBV27,.,TRBJ1-1,TGTGCCAGCAGTCGGACAGGGAACACTGAAGCTTTCTTT,CASSRTGNTEAFF
TRBD1,TRBV4-1,.,TRBJ2-7,TGCGCCAGCAGCCAACCGGGACAGGGAGGCGAGCAGTACTTC,CASSQPGQGGEQYF
.,TRBV29-1,.,TRBJ1-3,TGCAGCGTTGAAGTTCTTCGTACCATATATTTT,CSVEVLRTIYF
.,TRBV5-1,.,TRBJ2-1,TGCGCCAGCAGCCTGGCCCAGGGCTACGTAGATGAGCAGTTCTTC,CASSLAQGYVDEQFF
.,TRBV5-6,.,TRBJ2-3,TGTGCCAGCAGCTTGGGCAGGTACCAGTACACAGATACGCAGTATTTT,CASSLGRYQYTDTQYF
.,TRBV13,.,TRBJ1-6,TGTGCCAGCAGCTTCTCAGGGGCGGAAAATTCACCCCTCCACTTT,CASSFSGAENSPLHF
.,TRBV13,.,TRBJ2-7,TGTGCCAGCAGCTTAGGTAGGGGCGAGGCTTACGAGCAGTACTTC,CASSLGRGEAYEQYF
.,TRBV11-3,few,TRBJ2-1,TGTGCCAGCAGCCCCAGGGACTCCTCCTACAATGAGCAGTTCTTC,CASSPRDSSYNEQFF
.,TRBV19,.,TRBJ1-3,TGTGCCAGTAGTCGAGAGGGAATTGGAAACACCATATATTTT,CASSREGIGNTIYF
.,TRBV14,.,TRBJ2-7,TGTGCCAGCAGCCAAACAGGGTGGTACTACGAGCAGTACTTC,CASSQTGWYYEQYF
TRBD1,TRBV7-6,.,TRBJ1-2,TGTGCCAGCAGCTTAGATATCGGGACAGGGCGAGGCTACACCTTC,CASSLDIGTGRGYTF
TRBD1,TRBV11-2,once,TRBJ1-2,TGTGCCAGCAGCTCTTACAGGGGTAACTATGGCTACACCTTC,CASSSYRGNYGYTF
.,TRBV27,.,TRBJ2-4,TGTGCCAGCAGTTTAAGGGGAAAAAACATTCAGTACTTC,CASSLRGKNIQYF
.,TRBV7-2,.,TRBJ1-1,TGTGCCAGCAGCACTCCAAGGACAAAAGCTTTCTTT,CASSTPRTKAFF
.,TRBV28,.,TRBJ1-1,TGTGCCAGCAGTTTGCCAGACACTGAAGCTTTCTTT,CASSLPDTEAFF
TRBD1,TRBV2,.,TRBJ2-5,TGTGCCAGCATGAGGGGACAGGGTCGAAAGGGGTCGAGTGGGCAGTACTTC,CASMRGQGRKGSSGQYF
TRBD1,TRBV6-6,few,TRBJ2-3,TGTGCCAGCACCGGACAGGACCACACAGATACGCAGTATTTT,CASTGQDHTDTQYF
.,TRBV2,.,TRBJ1-1,TGTGCCAGCAGGGACAGTTGGACTGAAGCTTTCTTT,CASRDSWTEAFF
.,TRBV7-9,few,TRBJ1-3,TGTGCCAGCAGCTTAGGAGGTTTTGGAAACACCATATATTTT,CASSLGGFGNTIYF
.,TRBV28,.,TRBJ1-1,TGTGCCAGCAGTTCCAACAGGGTGGGAGCTTTCTTT,CASSSNRVGAFF
TRBD1,TRBV5-1,.,TRBJ2-6,TGCGCCAGCAGCTTGGCCGGACAGGGGGCGCTAGGGGCCAACGTCCTGACTTTC,CASSLAGQGALGANVLTF
.,TRBV6-5,.,TRBJ1-1,TGTGCCAGCAGGGACAGAGATCAAGCTTTCTTT,CASRDRDQAFF
TRBD1,TRBV7-2,.,TRBJ1-3,TGTGCCAGCAGCTTCAGACAGGGTCAATCCTCCGGAAACACCATATATTTT,CASSFRQGQSSGNTIYF
.,TRBV18,.,TRBJ1-6,TGTGCCAGCTCACCAATGACGGCAGGTGAGCATTCACCCCTCCACTTT,CASSPMTAGEHSPLHF
TRBD1,TRBV10-2,.,TRBJ1-5,TGCGCCAGCTCAAACAGGGGAAGGAATCAGCCCCAGCATTTT,CASSNRGRNQPQHF
TRBD1,TRBV7-2,once,TRBJ1-4,TGTGCCAGCAGCTTAATTTCGGGACAGGGGGCTTTTTTTGAAAAACTGTTTTTT,CASSLISGQGAFFEKLFF
.,TRBV19,.,TRBJ1-5,TGTGCCAGTAGTATTTACGGGTATCAGCCCCAGCATTTT,CASSIYGYQPQHF
TRBD1,TRBV13,.,TRBJ2-1,TGTGCCAGCAGACAACGGGACAGGGTTTACAATGAGCAGTTCTTC,CASRQRDRVYNEQFF
TRBD1,TRBV15,once,TRBJ1-1,TGTGCCACCAGCAGGCCGGGACAGGGGCAGCTAGGAGACACTGAAGCTTTCTTT,CATSRPGQGQLGDTEAFF
.,TRBV9,.,TRBJ1-2,TGTGCCAGCACCCCTGAGGGCCTACTCTATGGCTACACCTTC,CASTPEGLLYGYTF
.,TRBV4-1,.,TRBJ1-2,TGCGCCAGCAGCCAGGCTGGGACTGGAAGTAACTATGGCTACACCTTC,CASSQAGTGSNYGYTF
.,TRBV30,few,TRBJ1-6,TGTGCCTGGAGTGTACTAGGCAGAGGGAGGGAGAGGCGATCACCCCTCCACTTT,CAWSVLGRGRERRSPLHF
TRBD1,TRBV27,.,TRBJ1-6,TGTGCCAGCAGTACCGGACAGGGGGCGGATTCACCCCTCCACTTT,CASSTGQGADSPLHF
TRBD1,TRBV28,once,TRBJ1-3,TGTGCCAGCAGTCCGCCCGTCGGACAGGGTATTGTCAACACCATATATTTT,CASSPPVGQGIVNTIYF
.,TRBV7-2,.,TRBJ2-1,TGTGCCAGCAGCTCGCGCGCGGCGACCTACAATGAGCAGTTCTTC,CASSSRAATYNEQFF
.,TRBV25-1,.,TRBJ2-5,TGTGCCAGCAGTGAATCTTGGTCGGTACAAGAGACCCAGTACTTC,CASSESWSVQETQYF
.,TRBV4-3,.,TRBJ2-7,TGCGCCAGCAGCCTCAGACAAGATTTCCCCTACGAGCAGTACTTC,CASSLRQDFPYEQYF
.,TRBV25-1,.,TRBJ2-2,TGTGCCAGCAGTGTCGACAAGAACACCGGGGAGCTGTTTTTT,CASSVDKNTGELFF
TRBD1,TRBV5-1,.,TRBJ1-3,TGCGCCAGCAGCTTGGAATCAGGGGGCGGAAACACCATATATTTT,CASSLESGGGNTIYF
.,TRBV29-1,.,TRBJ2-1,TGCAGCGTGCGGGACCCTCACCGAGGTAGCGGTTACAATGAGCAGTTCTTC,CSVRDPHRGSGYNEQFF
TRBD1,TRBV10-1,.,TRBJ1-2,TGCGCCAGCAGTGAGTCAATGACAGGGAATAGCTACACCTTC,CASSESMTGNSYTF
.,TRBV7-9,.,TRBJ2-3,TGTGCCAGCAGCTCCGCCTACACAGATACGCAGTATTTT,CASSSAYTDTQYF
.,TRBV6-6,once,TRBJ1-6,TGTGCCAGCAGAATCCCCTCGCCAGGTTCACCCCTCCACTTT,CASRIPSPGSPLHF
.,TRBV5-1,.,TRBJ2-3,TGCGCCAGCAGCTCCGGGGGGCCAGAGGATACGCAGTATTTT,CASSSGGPEDTQYF
.,TRBV15,.,TRBJ1-6,TGTGCCACCAGCAGACTGGACGGGGTCGGGTCACCCCTCCACTTT,CATSRLDGVGSPLHF
TRBD1,TRBV28,.,TRBJ2-7,TGTGCCAGCAGTTTATCCAGGCGCTGGGACAGTAGATCCTACGAGCAGTACTTC,CASSLSRRWDSRSYEQYF
TRBD2,TRBV7-9,few,TRBJ2-2,TGTGCCAGCAGCCCCTTCCCCAAAGCGGGGGCTATCACCGGGGAGCTGTTTTTT,CASSPFPKAGAITGELFF
.,TRBV9,.,TRBJ1-2,TGTGCCAGCAGCATCAGGGGTAACTATGGCTACACCTTC,CASSIRGNYGYTF
.,TRBV30,.,TRBJ2-2,TGTGCCTGGAGTGCAGGGGGGCGGCGGGGAGCTGTTTTT,CAWSAGGRRGAVF
TRBD1,TRBV19,once,TRBJ1-3,TGTGCCAGTAGTATTGGACAGGGAGGAAACACCATATATTTT,CASSIGQGGNTIYF
.,TRBV29-1,.,TRBJ2-7,TGCAGCGTTGATCGGGCGGCTGGAGGGAACTACGAGCAGTACTTC,CSVDRAAGGNYEQYF
TRBD1,TRBV7-2,.,TRBJ1-2,TGTGCCAGCAGCTTAGCCGGGACAGGGAATGGCTACACCTTC,CASSLAGTGNGYTF
TRBD1,TRBV5-1,.,TRBJ2-2,TGCGCCAGCAGCTTGGCCCGACAGGGGAGAGGGACCGGGGAGCTGTTTTTT,CASSLARQGRGTGELFF
.,TRBV10-3,.,TRBJ1-2,TGTGCCATCCCCGGGGCAGGGGTGGGGTTGGACCCGGTAGGAGCTGGCTACACCTTC,CAIPGAGVGLDPVGAGYTF
.,TRBV16,.,TRBJ1-6,TGTGCCAGCAGCCCCACAAGGGGGATGGATAATTCACCCCTCCACTTT,CASSPTRGMDNSPLHF
.,TRBV18,.,TRBJ1-2,TGTGCCAGCTCACCACCTGGGGGGGTCGACTATGGCTACACCTTC,CASSPPGGVDYGYTF